This paragraph reports one T cell receptor beta chain. Its antigen is not known. The assay was immunoSEQ multiplex PCR, and TCRdb's table has in-frame clones only and misses some. The sample includes 95,000 to 100,000 clones, over 75% of them seen just once. Trimming took 7 bases from V and 9 from J, leaving 28 bases between them. The length of the CDR3 is 17 residues. Germline assignment: CDR1 MDHEN and CDR2 SYDVKM. The data were obtained in a study of T cell responses to AZD1222 COVID-19 vaccine. Study conclusions and caveats: Seropositive at baseline were only a handful of AZD1222 recipients. In the spike-specific TCR repertoire, nearly half reportedly target unmutated variant regions. Spike regions recognized by vaccine-associated CD4 TCRs spanned the protein, led by 160-218 and 743-854.

Samples with a second dose at about 4 or about 12 weeks were pooled together. The chain is built from TRBV28 and TRBJ2-4; perhaps D is TRBD1 or TRBD2 (5 bases each). Sequences were derived from peripheral blood, sampled 28 days after the second AZD1222 dose. This clonotype originated in an adult who received the AZD1222 COVID-19 vaccine. CDR3 in amino acids: CASTVRDPVHQNPIQYF. CDR3 nucleotide sequence: TGTGCCAGCACTGTACGGGACCCGGTCCACCAAAACCCCATTCAGTACTTC. The full variable domain, in which reference TRBV28 and TRBJ2-4 provide the parts outside the CDR3, is DVKVTQSSRYLVKRTGEKVFLECVQDMDHENMFWYRQDPGLGLRLIYFSYDVKMKEKGDIPEGYSVSREKKERFSLILESASTNQTSMYLCASTVRDPVHQNPIQYFGAGTRLSVL.